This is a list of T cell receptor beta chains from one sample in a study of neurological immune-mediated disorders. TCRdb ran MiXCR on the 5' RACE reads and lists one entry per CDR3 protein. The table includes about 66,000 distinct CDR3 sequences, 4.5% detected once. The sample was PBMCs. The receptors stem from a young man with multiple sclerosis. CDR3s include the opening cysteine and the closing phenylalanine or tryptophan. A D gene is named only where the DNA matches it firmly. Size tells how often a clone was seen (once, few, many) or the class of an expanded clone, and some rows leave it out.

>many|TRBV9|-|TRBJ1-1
CASSPVRNTEAFF
TGTGCCAGCAGCCCTGTGCGGAACACTGAAGCTTTCTTT
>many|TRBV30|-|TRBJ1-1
CAWSAGSGMRMNTEAFF
TGTGCCTGGAGCGCCGGTAGTGGGATGAGAATGAACACTGAAGCTTTCTTT
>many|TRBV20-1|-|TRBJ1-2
CSARGSSYGYTF
TGCAGTGCTAGAGGTTCGAGTTATGGCTACACCTTC
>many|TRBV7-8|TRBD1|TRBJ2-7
CASTPSTGGFYEQYF
TGTGCCAGCACCCCCTCGACAGGGGGCTTTTACGAGCAGTACTTC
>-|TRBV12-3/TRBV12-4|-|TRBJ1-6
CASRPGASDSPLHF
TGTGCCAGCAGACCGGGAGCCTCGGATTCACCCCTCCACTTT
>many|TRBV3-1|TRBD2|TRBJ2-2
CASSPPAGGRDGELFF
TGTGCCAGCTCACCCCCAGCGGGGGGGAGGGACGGGGAGCTGTTTTTT
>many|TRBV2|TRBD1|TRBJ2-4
CASRGGTGQNIQYF
TGTGCCAGCAGGGGGGGGACAGGGCAGAACATTCAGTACTTC
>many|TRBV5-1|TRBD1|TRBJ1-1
CASSLAEGARYTEAFF
TGCGCCAGCAGCTTGGCCGAGGGGGCGCGGTACACTGAAGCTTTCTTT
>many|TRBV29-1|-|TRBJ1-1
CSVEGQLNTEAFF
TGCAGCGTCGAAGGACAGCTAAACACTGAAGCTTTCTTT
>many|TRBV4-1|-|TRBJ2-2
CASSRSGGIDTGELFF
TGCGCCAGCAGCCGATCGGGGGGCATCGACACCGGGGAGCTGTTTTTT